These T cell receptor beta chains were read from a single sample in a study of T cells after yellow fever vaccination. TCRdb independently ran MiXCR on the 5' RACE reads; one entry per CDR3 protein. This table holds some 300,000 distinct CDR3 sequences, about 10% found once. The specimen comprised CD4+ T cells sorted from PBMCs, sampled 45 days after the yellow fever booster vaccination. These receptors all stem from a man younger than 30 who received the YFV17D yellow fever vaccine. Each CDR3 is given with its conserved first and last residue. The order of the fields is CDR3 length, J gene, D gene, clone size, V gene, CDR3 DNA, CDR3 protein. D genes are given only for firm matches. Some rows have no size entry. The others give once, few or many, or a class for an expanded clone.

len: 14
j_gene: TRBJ2-7
d_gene: TRBD2
abundance: -
v_gene: TRBV7-2
CDR3nt: TGTGCCAGCAGAGCGGGGGGTAGCTCCTACGAGCAGTACTTC
CDR3aa: CASRAGGSSYEQYF

len: 15
j_gene: TRBJ2-3
d_gene: -
abundance: few
v_gene: TRBV12-3/TRBV12-4
CDR3nt: TGTGCCAGCAGTAGCCGGGACACTTACACAGATACGCAGTATTTT
CDR3aa: CASSSRDTYTDTQYF

len: 14
j_gene: TRBJ1-1
d_gene: -
abundance: -
v_gene: TRBV7-6
CDR3nt: TGTGCCAGCAGCTTACCGGGGTCCAACACGAAAGCTTTCTTT
CDR3aa: CASSLPGSNTKAFF

len: 16
j_gene: TRBJ2-3
d_gene: TRBD1
abundance: -
v_gene: TRBV7-6
CDR3nt: TGTGCCAGCAGCTTATGGGGCGTGGGGACAGGAGATACGCAGTATTTT
CDR3aa: CASSLWGVGTGDTQYF

len: 14
j_gene: TRBJ1-4
d_gene: -
abundance: few
v_gene: TRBV12-3/TRBV12-4
CDR3nt: TGTGCCTCACGGATCGGAGGAGGCAATGAAAAACTGTTTTTT
CDR3aa: CASRIGGGNEKLFF

len: 14
j_gene: TRBJ2-5
d_gene: -
abundance: -
v_gene: TRBV7-9
CDR3nt: TGTGCCAGCAGCTTTGGGATTTACCAAGAGACCCAGTACTTC
CDR3aa: CASSFGIYQETQYF

len: 16
j_gene: TRBJ2-3
d_gene: TRBD2
abundance: many
v_gene: TRBV5-5
CDR3nt: TGTGCCAGCAGCTACCTACTAGCGGGGGGAGGAAATACGCAGTATTTT
CDR3aa: CASSYLLAGGGNTQYF

len: 18
j_gene: TRBJ2-2
d_gene: TRBD2
abundance: -
v_gene: TRBV28
CDR3nt: TGTGCCAGCAGTTTCCCCCCCCCTAGCGGGGGGAACACCGGGGAGCTGTTTTTT
CDR3aa: CASSFPPPSGGNTGELFF

len: 16
j_gene: TRBJ2-7
d_gene: TRBD1
abundance: few
v_gene: TRBV7-2
CDR3nt: TGTGCCAGCAGCTGGGAGTACCGGGACAGGTCCTACGAGCAGTACTTC
CDR3aa: CASSWEYRDRSYEQYF

len: 18
j_gene: TRBJ2-5
d_gene: TRBD1
abundance: few
v_gene: TRBV6-2/TRBV6-3
CDR3nt: TGTGCCAGCAGTTACTCCGCGGATACAGGGGCCGTCCAAGAGACCCAGTACTTC
CDR3aa: CASSYSADTGAVQETQYF

len: 14
j_gene: TRBJ1-4
d_gene: -
abundance: -
v_gene: TRBV6-5
CDR3nt: TGTGCCAGCGGACCGGATCTGATTAATGAAAAACTGTTTTTT
CDR3aa: CASGPDLINEKLFF

len: 12
j_gene: TRBJ2-5
d_gene: -
abundance: -
v_gene: TRBV7-2
CDR3nt: TGTGCCAGCGCGGACCCGCGGGAGACCCAGTACTTC
CDR3aa: CASADPRETQYF

len: 15
j_gene: TRBJ1-2
d_gene: TRBD1
abundance: -
v_gene: TRBV11-2
CDR3nt: TGTGCCAGCACCTCGGGCTTACAGGGGAACTATGGCTACACCTTC
CDR3aa: CASTSGLQGNYGYTF

len: 15
j_gene: TRBJ1-4
d_gene: -
abundance: -
v_gene: TRBV7-9
CDR3nt: TGTGCCAGCAGCTTATTTGCAGGGGCGCAAGAAAAACTGTTTTTT
CDR3aa: CASSLFAGAQEKLFF

len: 15
j_gene: TRBJ2-1
d_gene: TRBD2
abundance: -
v_gene: TRBV20-1
CDR3nt: TGCAGTGCTAGAGATGGGAGCGGGGCCGACAATGAGCAGTTCTTC
CDR3aa: CSARDGSGADNEQFF

len: 16
j_gene: TRBJ2-5
d_gene: TRBD2
abundance: -
v_gene: TRBV7-9
CDR3nt: TGTGCCAGCAGCTTATTACGCGGGGGGCCCCAAGAGACCCAGTACTTC
CDR3aa: CASSLLRGGPQETQYF

len: 14
j_gene: TRBJ1-2
d_gene: -
abundance: -
v_gene: TRBV3-1
CDR3nt: TGTGCCAGCAGTTTTGGGCCGGGGAACTATGGCTACACCTTC
CDR3aa: CASSFGPGNYGYTF

len: 11
j_gene: TRBJ2-7
d_gene: -
abundance: -
v_gene: TRBV6-6
CDR3nt: TGTGCCAGCGGGAGAGGGAATGAGCAGTACTTC
CDR3aa: CASGRGNEQYF

len: 15
j_gene: TRBJ2-5
d_gene: -
abundance: few
v_gene: TRBV18
CDR3nt: TGTGCCAGCTCACCACCGCTAGGGGGTTCGGAGACCCAGTACTTC
CDR3aa: CASSPPLGGSETQYF

len: 15
j_gene: TRBJ2-5
d_gene: -
abundance: -
v_gene: TRBV3-1
CDR3nt: TGTGCCAGCAGCCAAGATCCCGCAGGCTCGGGGACCCAGTACTTC
CDR3aa: CASSQDPAGSGTQYF

len: 13
j_gene: TRBJ1-1
d_gene: TRBD1
abundance: -
v_gene: TRBV18
CDR3nt: TGTGCCAGCCTAGCCCGACAGGGTCAATTTGCTTTCTTT
CDR3aa: CASLARQGQFAFF

len: 16
j_gene: TRBJ2-7
d_gene: TRBD1
abundance: many
v_gene: TRBV20-1
CDR3nt: TGCAGTGCTAGAGATAATATGCTGGGACAGGGGTACGAGCAGTACTTC
CDR3aa: CSARDNMLGQGYEQYF

len: 14
j_gene: TRBJ1-2
d_gene: -
abundance: -
v_gene: TRBV6-1
CDR3nt: TGTGCCAGCAGTGAATTTATTATCGGCGGGAGCTACACCTTC
CDR3aa: CASSEFIIGGSYTF

len: 13
j_gene: TRBJ1-2
d_gene: -
abundance: few
v_gene: TRBV27
CDR3nt: TGTGCCAGCAGTTTACACGGGATGGGCGGCTACACCTTC
CDR3aa: CASSLHGMGGYTF

len: 15
j_gene: TRBJ2-7
d_gene: -
abundance: -
v_gene: TRBV12-3/TRBV12-4
CDR3nt: TGTGCCAGCAGTTTAAGTGGGCAGGGACGCTACGAGCAGTACTTC
CDR3aa: CASSLSGQGRYEQYF

len: 13
j_gene: TRBJ1-3
d_gene: -
abundance: -
v_gene: TRBV12-3/TRBV12-4
CDR3nt: TGTGCCAGCAGTAGACGGCGAGGAAACACCATATATTTT
CDR3aa: CASSRRRGNTIYF

len: 16
j_gene: TRBJ2-6
d_gene: -
abundance: many
v_gene: TRBV5-1
CDR3nt: TGCGCCAGCAGCTTGTGGGGCGGCTCTGGGGCCAACGTCCTGACTTTC
CDR3aa: CASSLWGGSGANVLTF

len: 14
j_gene: TRBJ2-3
d_gene: TRBD1
abundance: few
v_gene: TRBV20-1
CDR3nt: TGCAGTGCTCAAAACACAGGGGGTGTTGATACGCAGTATTTT
CDR3aa: CSAQNTGGVDTQYF